This entry lists 27 T cell receptor beta chains sequenced from one sample in a study of molecular identifiers for immune sequencing clone quantification. TCRdb redid the calling of the PCR reads with MiXCR, one entry per CDR3 protein. The table has approximately 630,000 distinct CDR3 sequences, roughly 27% seen once; the top ten hold about 0.81%. Specimen: naive CD8+ T cells from blood, with Jurkat cell RNA spiked in. Subset denoted: FACS-sorted CD8+CD4-CCR7+CD45RA+ naive T cells. These receptors all stem from a human donor in good health. Some libraries in this study had Jurkat cell RNA spiked in.

This clonotype was recorded a few times. The rearrangement uses TRBV5-1 and TRBJ2-2; 9 nucleotides agree with TRBD1. The V gene's germline CDR1 is SGHRS and CDR2 YFSETQ. J was trimmed by 4 bases and V by 4 bases; bases with no gene match: 8. The length of the CDR3 is 16 residues. The CDR3 loop is CASSPQQGAPTGELFF. DNA for the CDR3: TGCGCCAGCAGCCCTCAACAGGGGGCGCCCACCGGGGAGCTGTTTTTT. Together with reference TRBV5-1 and TRBJ2-2, the CDR3 gives the full variable domain: KAGVTQTPRYLIKTRGQQVTLSCSPISGHRSVSWYQQTPGQGLQFLFEYFSETQRNKGNFPGRFSGRQFSNSRSEMNVSTLELGDSALYLCASSPQQGAPTGELFFGEGSRLTVL.

The sample holds many counts of this clonotype. Relative to the germline gene, one junction end is altered; a read error may explain this. The V call is TRBV12-5, the J call TRBJ2-1, with D hard to call. Germline V gene sequence: CDR1 LGHNT, CDR2 FRNRAP. This CDR3 has 11 amino acids. Written as DNA, the CDR3 is TGTGCTAGTGTGTCATACAACGAGCAGTTCTTC. This codes for CASVSYNEQFF.

About this clonotype itself: A much more abundant neighbour one base away suggests this may be a read error. J is TRBJ2-7 and V is TRBV20-1, with D unclear. The CDR3 loop spans 13 amino acids. The germline V gene encodes CDR1 DFQATT and CDR2 SNEGSKA (reference sequence). CDR3 sequence: CSARVRSSYEQNF. The DNA of the CDR3 is TGCAGTGCTAGAGTTAGAAGCTCCTACGAGCAGAACTTC.

This clonotype appeared many times. This chain connects TRBV20-1 to TRBJ2-7, with 7 bases lining up with TRBD2. The CDR3 length is 15 residues. Germline lookup yields CDR1 DFQATT and CDR2 SNEGSKA (reference sequence). After removal of 0 bases from V and 0 bases from J, the junction contained 5 bases not matched to a gene. As DNA, the CDR3 is TGCAGTGCTAGAGATTTTGGCGGGAGCTCCTACGAGCAGTACTTC. It translates to CSARDFGGSSYEQYF.

This clonotype was counted a few times. The genes are TRBV2 and TRBJ1-1; TRBD1 might be the D (5 bases). Germline-derived CDR1 and CDR2 are SNHLY and FYNNEI. CDR3 size: 14 residues. The V and J ends lost 10 bases and 1 base respectively, with 16 bases between them. This chain's CDR3 is CAIEGGHSNTEAFF. The CDR3 region has the DNA TGTGCCATCGAGGGCGGACATTCGAACACTGAAGCTTTCTTT.

This clonotype was found many times. The V gene is TRBV9, the J gene TRBJ2-3, with 8 nucleotides matching TRBD2. The junction had 6 bases not matched to a gene; V was cut back by 6 bases and J by 0 bases. Germline V lookup: CDR1 SGDLS, CDR2 YYNGEE. The CDR3 consists of 15 residues. The CDR3 nucleotides are TGTGCCAGCACTATAGCGGGGTTAAGCACAGATACGCAGTATTTT. Translating gives CASTIAGLSTDTQYF.

The J gene is TRBJ2-3, the V gene TRBV11-2, with 8 positions matching TRBD2. Germline values: CDR1 SGHAT, CDR2 FQNNGV. The CDR3 has 17 residues. J was trimmed by 3 bases and V by 5 bases; bases with no gene match: 13. Here the CDR3 DNA reads TGTGCCAGCAGCACAAGGGCCCTGGCGGGAGGTACAGATACGCAGTATTTT. It encodes CASSTRALAGGTDTQYF. Combining the CDR3 with reference TRBV11-2 and TRBJ2-3 gives the whole variable domain EAGVAQSPRYKIIEKRQSVAFWCNPISGHATLYWYQQILGQGPKLLIQFQNNGVVDDSQLPKDRFSAERLKGVDSTLKIQPAKLEDSAVYLCASSTRALAGGTDTQYFGPGTRLTVL.

This clonotype was seen repeatedly, ten times or more. The chain has TRBV6-5 and TRBJ2-3; D remains unclear. Trimming stripped 6 bases from V and 2 bases from J, with 18 bases between. CDR3 length equals 16 residues. CDR1 is MNHEY and CDR2 is SVGAGI in the germline V gene. CDR3 bases: TGTGCCAGCAGCCGAGAATTGAGCCGCATCACAGATACGCAGTATTTT. It yields the protein CASSRELSRITDTQYF.

This clonotype was counted many times. This chain uses TRBV20-1 with TRBJ2-7, with TRBD2 matching over 9 bases. V shed 1 base and J 4 bases; nucleotides not matched to a gene: 2. From germline, CDR1 is DFQATT and CDR2 SNEGSKA (reference sequence). The CDR3 spans 13 residues. The CDR3 bases are TGCAGTGCTAGAGGACTAGCGGAGTACGAGCAGTACTTC. Its protein is CSARGLAEYEQYF.

The chain couples TRBV13 to TRBJ1-2; 9 bases are a match to TRBD1. J gave up 7 bases and V 1 base, and 1 base lay outside the gene matches. Germline CDR1 is PRHDT and CDR2 is FYEKMQ (reference sequence). The CDR3 is made up of 13 amino acids. The CDR3 protein is CASSLDRGPGYTF. DNA of the CDR3: TGTGCCAGCAGCTTAGACAGGGGGCCTGGCTACACCTTC.

This rearrangement joins TRBV30 to TRBJ1-2; weak D call: TRBD1 (5 bases). Per germline, CDR1 GTSNPN and CDR2 SVGIG (reference sequence). V was clipped by 5 bases and J by 3 bases, with 16 bases between them. The CDR3 loop spans 14 amino acids. The chain's CDR3 is CAWVSGDTYYGYTF. CDR3 nucleotide sequence: TGTGCCTGGGTCTCGGGGGATACCTACTATGGCTACACCTTC.

This clonotype showed up many times. CDR3 amino acids: CASSFRLAGDEQYF. The CDR3 bases are TGTGCCAGCAGTTTCCGACTAGCGGGAGACGAGCAGTACTTC. The J gene is TRBJ2-7, the V gene TRBV28; 12 bases map to TRBD2. V was pared by 3 bases and J by 5 bases, with 2 bases of the junction left unmatched. Germline CDR1 and CDR2: MDHEN and SYDVKM. This CDR3 comprises 14 residues.

This clonotype was seen repeatedly, ten times or more. The rearrangement links TRBV28 to TRBJ2-7; 7 positions match TRBD2. The CDR3 has 14 amino acids. The germline CDR1 and CDR2 sequences are MDHEN and SYDVKM. V gave up 6 bases and J gave up 3 bases; unmatched junction bases: 8. The CDR3, as DNA: TGTGCCAGCAGGGCGGGCGGGGGTATCTACGAGCAGTACTTC. Its protein product is CASRAGGGIYEQYF. The variable domain in full, with the rest retrieved from reference TRBV28 and TRBJ2-7, is DVKVTQSSRYLVKRTGEKVFLECVQDMDHENMFWYRQDPGLGLRLIYFSYDVKMKEKGDIPEGYSVSREKKERFSLILESASTNQTSMYLCASRAGGGIYEQYFGPGTRLTVT.

This clonotype was seen many times. The chain joins TRBV15 to TRBJ1-1; TRBD1 matches 9 bases. The germline V gene encodes CDR1 LNHNV and CDR2 YYDKDF (reference sequence). This CDR3 comprises 14 residues. V lost 9 bases to trimming and J lost 5 bases; unmatched junction nucleotides: 10. CDR3 nucleotides: TGTGCCACAGGGACCGGGACAGGGAGAACTGAAGCTTTCTTT. Its translation is CATGTGTGRTEAFF.

This clonotype was recorded a few times. The J gene is TRBJ2-7, the V gene TRBV23-1; TRBD1 agrees at 7 bases. TRBV23-1 falls under the ORF class, with uncertain function. Germline trimming cut 3 bases from V and 2 bases from J; bases unmatched to any gene: 7. CDR3 length: 15 amino acids. DNA of the CDR3: TGCGCCAGCAGTCACCAGGACAGGTTGGCCTACGAGCAGTACTTC. Translated, it gives CASSHQDRLAYEQYF.

This clonotype was found many times. The chain recombines TRBV6-5 with TRBJ2-2, with TRBD1 matching 9 bases. The CDR3 runs to 18 residues. The V gene's germline CDR1 is MNHEY and CDR2 SVGAGI. V lost 2 bases and J lost 6; bases outside the gene matches: 13. CDR3 loop: CASSYKSWTGENSGELFF. The CDR3 DNA sequence: TGTGCCAGCAGTTACAAATCCTGGACAGGGGAGAATTCCGGGGAGCTGTTTTTT.

The chain couples TRBV7-9 to TRBJ1-2, with D uncertain. The length of the CDR3 is 15 residues. Deletions cut 5 bases from V and 6 bases from J, with 19 bases between. In germline, CDR1 is SEHNR, CDR2 FQNEAQ (reference sequence). CDR3 DNA: TGTGCCAGCAGCCCCGTTATGGGGAGTAGCCATGGCTACACCTTC. Its protein is CASSPVMGSSHGYTF.

This sequence joins TRBV7-6 and TRBJ2-7; TRBD2 is a possible D gene (6 bases). Per the germline V gene, CDR1 is SGHVS and CDR2 is FNYEAQ. The CDR3 runs to 16 residues. Trimming left V 1 base short and J 0 bases short, with 13 bases between. The CDR3 sequence is CASSLGDGSSSYEQYF. The CDR3 nucleotides read TGTGCCAGCAGCTTAGGTGACGGGAGTTCCTCCTACGAGCAGTACTTC.

On this clonotype itself: The CDR3 end shows no conserved phenylalanine or tryptophan, and so a read error is likely. Written as DNA, the CDR3 is TGTGCCAGCAGCATAGCGGGCTGGCGGGCGAACACCGGGGAGCTGTTTGTT. This translates into CASSIAGWRANTGELFV. The chain couples TRBV13 to TRBJ2-2; 7 nucleotides match TRBD2. Losses at the gene ends were 5 bases for V and 0 bases for J; bases not matched to a gene: 9. Germline values: CDR1 PRHDT, CDR2 FYEKMQ (reference sequence). The CDR3 sequence is 17 residues long.

This clonotype was found once. Germline is not matched at one junction end, which may reflect a read error. The rearrangement joins TRBV25-1 to TRBJ2-5; 12 bases match TRBD2. Germline values: CDR1 MGHDK, CDR2 SYGVNS. This CDR3 contains 16 residues. The CDR3 sequence is CASSDLAGGLEEPQYF. The CDR3, as DNA: TGTGCCAGCAGTGATCTAGCGGGGGGGCTAGAAGAGCCCCAGTACTTC.

A word on this clonotype: This clone may be a read error of a much larger clone one base away. This chain uses TRBV2 with TRBJ2-7; no clear D gene. Germline V lookup: CDR1 SNHLY, CDR2 FYNNEI. This CDR3 contains 16 residues. The V and J ends lost 1 base and 4 bases respectively, with 17 bases between them. This CDR3 reads CASSEVTSVRWYEQYF. The CDR3 region has the DNA TGTGCCAGCAGTGAAGTTACGAGCGTGAGGTGGTACGAGCAGTACTTC.

A note on this clonotype: It may be a read error: a sequence one base away is much more abundant. The V gene is TRBV6-5, the J gene TRBJ2-7; no clear D gene. Trimming took off 5 bases at V and 2 bases at J, with 13 bases between the two ends. The CDR3 covers 14 residues. Germline-derived CDR1 and CDR2 are MNHEY and SVGAGI. The CDR3 bases are TGTGCCAGCAGTCCACTGGAGAGCCCCTACGAGCAGTACTTC. Protein product: CASSPLESPYEQYF.

As regards this clonotype: Given a much more abundant clone one base away, this may be a read error. The V and J genes are TRBV27 and TRBJ2-7; 11 bases are shared with TRBD2. The length of the CDR3 is 15 residues. Germline lookup yields CDR1 MNHEY and CDR2 SMNVEV (reference sequence). Losses at the gene ends were 4 bases for V and 3 bases for J; bases not matched to a gene: 5. In DNA form, the CDR3 reads TGTGCCAGCAGTTGGGGTAGCGGGGGGGTCTACGAGCAGTACTTC. The encoded protein is CASSWGSGGVYEQYF.

V is TRBV2 and J is TRBJ2-2; 7 bases are a match to TRBD1. The CDR3 covers 16 residues. In germline, CDR1 is SNHLY, CDR2 FYNNEI. After removal of 3 bases from V and 0 bases from J, the junction contained 4 bases not matched to a gene. CDR3: CASSDGTVTNTGELFF. The CDR3 DNA reads TGTGCCAGCAGTGACGGGACAGTTACGAACACCGGGGAGCTGTTTTTT.

This clonotype has ten or more counts. The chain couples TRBV30 to TRBJ1-1, with D unclear. This CDR3 is 13 amino acids long. V lost 0 bases to trimming and J lost 1 base, with 6 bases between them. From germline, CDR1 is GTSNPN and CDR2 SVGIG (reference sequence). The CDR3 loop is CAWSVLENTEAFF. The CDR3, as DNA: TGTGCCTGGAGTGTACTGGAGAACACTGAAGCTTTCTTT.

This clonotype was found a few times. This chain links TRBV19 with TRBJ2-7, with D perhaps matching TRBD1 (6 bases). The V and J ends lost 3 bases and 2 bases respectively, with 8 bases between them. The CDR3 contains 13 residues. The V gene's germline CDR1 is LNHDA and CDR2 SQIVND (reference sequence). The CDR3 DNA reads TGTGCCAGTAGTATGGGGGCAGCCTACGAGCAGTACTTC. Its protein product is CASSMGAAYEQYF.

This clonotype was recorded at least ten times. The DNA for the CDR3 is TGTGCCAGCAGACCGGACAGATCCGAGACCCAGTACTTC. It translates to CASRPDRSETQYF. The chain has TRBV7-9 and TRBJ2-5, with a weak D call TRBD1 (6 bases). V was clipped by 6 bases and J by 5 bases, with 13 bases between them. In germline, CDR1 is SEHNR, CDR2 FQNEAQ (reference sequence). The CDR3 runs 13 residues.